These 7 T cell receptor beta chains share one sample of origin, sequenced in a study of shared clonotypes between healthy human individuals. Sequenced by immunoSEQ multiplex PCR; TCRdb stores in-frame clones only, minus some. The sample carries approximately 530,000 clones, 90% to 97% recorded once. The sequenced sample consisted of naive CD4+ T cells sorted from blood. The subset: CD45RA+ positively selected. Receptors originate from a woman aged 25 to 39 in good health.

This clone was counted between two and nine times. This chain uses TRBV19 with TRBJ1-2; the match to TRBD1 covers 7 bases. V shed 11 bases and J 3 bases; nucleotides not matched to a gene: 6. The germline CDR1 and CDR2 sequences are LNHDA and SQIVND (reference sequence). The CDR3 spans 12 residues. CDR3 bases: TGTGCCTCAGACCAGGGGGACTATGGCTACACCTTC. This translates into CASDQGDYGYTF.

The chain links TRBV4-1 to TRBJ2-5; D not certain. This CDR3 comprises 15 residues. Trimming took off 2 bases at V and 8 bases at J, with 18 bases between the two ends. Germline assignment: CDR1 MGHRA and CDR2 YSYEKL. The CDR3 coding sequence is TGCGCCAGCAGCCAAAGTTGGCCTCAATCTGGAACCCAGTACTTC. Amino acid sequence: CASSQSWPQSGTQYF.

The chain uses TRBV15 and TRBJ1-6; D perhaps matches TRBD1 (5 bases). Between the trimmed V and J ends, which lost 8 bases and 7 bases, there was a span of 15 bases. The CDR3 spans 14 residues. Per the germline V gene, CDR1 is LNHNV and CDR2 is YYDKDF (reference sequence). CDR3 residues: CATSREGLNSPLHF. Here the CDR3 DNA reads TGTGCCACCTCCAGAGAGGGACTAAATTCACCCCTCCACTTT.

This chain uses TRBV29-1 with TRBJ1-3; D is possibly TRBD1 (6 bases). The germline V and J ends were trimmed by 7 bases and 2 bases, with 15 bases remaining between them. The CDR3 runs to 14 residues. Germline lookup yields CDR1 SQVTM and CDR2 ANQGSEA. The CDR3 sequence is CSGSTGRPGNTIYF. CDR3 DNA: TGCAGCGGCAGTACAGGGCGTCCTGGAAACACCATATATTTT.

This clone was detected only once. The chain uses TRBV9 and TRBJ1-2, with 8 bases identical to TRBD1. Germline CDR1 reads SGDLS; CDR2 reads YYNGEE. V shed 4 bases, J shed 4 bases, and the junction held 3 bases outside the gene matches. The CDR3 is made up of 13 amino acids. Here the CDR3 reads CASSQGASYGYTF. CDR3 nucleotides: TGTGCCAGCAGCCAGGGGGCTTCCTATGGCTACACCTTC.

This chain joins TRBV2 and TRBJ1-5; D call uncertain. Germline CDR1 reads SNHLY; CDR2 reads FYNNEI. Trimming pared 4 bases from V and 7 bases from J, leaving 11 bases between. The CDR3 is 13 residues long. CDR3 sequence: CASSVGKPQPQHF. The CDR3 bases are TGTGCCAGCAGTGTTGGCAAACCCCAGCCCCAGCATTTT.

This chain links TRBV28 with TRBJ2-1; D not certain. Germline V gene lookup returns CDR1 MDHEN and CDR2 SYDVKM. CDR3 length equals 11 residues. Trimming shortened V by 5 bases and J by 5 bases, and 4 bases separated the two germline ends. The CDR3 DNA follows: TGTGCCAGCAGTATACACAATGAGCAGTTCTTC. It yields the protein CASSIHNEQFF.